The 10 T cell receptor beta chains below all came from one sample that was sequenced in a study of shared clonotypes between healthy human individuals. CD45RO negativity and positive selection for CCR7 defined naive CD8 cells, a population that excluded terminally differentiated effector memory CD45RA+ cells. The data were produced by immunoSEQ multiplex PCR, yet TCRdb's version contains in-frame clones alone and is incomplete. The sample lists about 800,000 clones; 90% to 97% were seen once. Sequencing was done on a sample of naive CD8+ T cells sorted from blood. Every receptor here comes from a man under 40 in good health.

The chain recombines TRBV2 with TRBJ2-7; 14 nucleotides match TRBD2. CDR1 is SNHLY and CDR2 is FYNNEI in the germline V gene. This CDR3 contains 15 residues. J gave up 3 bases and V 5 bases, and 3 bases lay outside the gene matches. The CDR3 coding sequence is TGTGCCAGCAGTCCGGGACTAGCGGGAGTCTACGAGCAGTACTTC. Translating gives CASSPGLAGVYEQYF.

Notes on this clone: Compared with germline, one end of the junction differs, possibly owing to a read error. This chain uses TRBV10-3 with TRBJ2-1; 8 nucleotides match TRBD1. CDR1 is ENHRY, CDR2 SYGVKD, per germline. This CDR3 has 15 residues. The CDR3 DNA reads TGTGCCATCAGAGCGACAGGGGATAAGTTTGAAGTGGGGATCTTC. Its protein product is CAIRATGDKFEVGIF.

V and J are TRBV7-2 and TRBJ1-3; unclear D gene. V lost 5 bases, J lost 0 bases, and 11 bases lay in between. The CDR3 covers 15 residues. Germline V gene data show CDR1 as SGHTA and CDR2 as FQGNSA. This CDR3 reads CASSQSAASGNTIYF. In nucleotides, the CDR3 is TGTGCCAGCAGCCAGTCAGCAGCCTCTGGAAACACCATATATTTT. The variable domain in full, with the rest retrieved from reference TRBV7-2 and TRBJ1-3, is GAGVSQSPSNKVTEKGKDVELRCDPISGHTALYWYRQSLGQGLEFLIYFQGNSAPDKSGLPSDRFSAERTGGSVSTLTIQRTQQEDSAVYLCASSQSAASGNTIYFGEGSWLTVV.

The chain has TRBV28 and TRBJ1-1; no clear D. Deletions cut 5 bases from V and 7 bases from J, with 8 bases between. The CDR3 has 11 residues. From germline, CDR1 is MDHEN and CDR2 SYDVKM. Written as DNA, the CDR3 is TGTGCCAGCAGTCCCCGAGGTGAAGCTTTCTTT. Its protein is CASSPRGEAFF.

This sequence joins TRBV2 and TRBJ1-5, with D possibly being TRBD1 (5 bases). This CDR3 has 14 amino acids. CDR1 is SNHLY, CDR2 FYNNEI, per germline. V was shortened by 2 bases and J by 5 bases, with 10 bases between the two germline ends. CDR3: CASSERDGDQPQHF. CDR3 DNA sequence: TGTGCCAGCAGTGAAAGGGACGGTGATCAGCCCCAGCATTTT.

The chain has TRBV28 and TRBJ2-7, with 9 nucleotides matching TRBD1. This CDR3 is 15 amino acids long. Losses at the gene ends were 5 bases for V and 0 bases for J; bases not matched to a gene: 5. The germline V gene encodes CDR1 MDHEN and CDR2 SYDVKM. DNA of the CDR3: TGTGCCAGCAGTCCTACAGGGGGCCGCTCCTACGAGCAGTACTTC. Its translation: CASSPTGGRSYEQYF.

As for this clone: The sample has other DNA sequences that encode this CDR3 too. The rearrangement links TRBV27 to TRBJ2-7; D not resolved. CDR3 length: 13 amino acids. The V end lost 6 bases, the J end lost 3 bases, and 12 bases lay between the germline ends. CDR1 and CDR2 (germline): MNHEY, SMNVEV (reference sequence). The CDR3 region is CASSLSPRYEQYF. The DNA of the CDR3 is TGTGCCAGCAGCCTGTCTCCCCGCTACGAGCAGTACTTC.

The chain is built from TRBV27 and TRBJ2-3; the D gene is possibly TRBD2 (6 bases). There are 15 residues in the CDR3. Germline V gene lookup returns CDR1 MNHEY and CDR2 SMNVEV (reference sequence). V was trimmed by 0 bases and J by 10 bases, leaving 17 bases between them. The CDR3 spells CASSLSVGGLRSQYF. The CDR3 DNA sequence: TGTGCCAGCAGTTTATCGGTGGGAGGATTGCGTTCGCAGTATTTT.

This chain connects TRBV15 to TRBJ2-7; D unclear. This CDR3 is built from 15 residues. Trimming left V 1 base short and J 0 bases short, with 10 bases between. Per the germline V gene, CDR1 is LNHNV and CDR2 is YYDKDF (reference sequence). The CDR3 spells CATSRVWGSSYEQYF. The CDR3 coding sequence is TGTGCCACCAGCAGAGTGTGGGGATCCTCCTACGAGCAGTACTTC.

V is TRBV7-9 and J is TRBJ2-5; D gene uncertain. Germline V CDR1 and CDR2: SEHNR, FQNEAQ (reference sequence). The V and J ends lost 1 base and 1 base respectively, with 16 bases between them. This CDR3 comprises 17 residues. As DNA, the CDR3 is TGTGCCAGCAGCTTAGATCGGGTGGGAACGTTCCAAGAGACCCAGTACTTC. Translated, it gives CASSLDRVGTFQETQYF.